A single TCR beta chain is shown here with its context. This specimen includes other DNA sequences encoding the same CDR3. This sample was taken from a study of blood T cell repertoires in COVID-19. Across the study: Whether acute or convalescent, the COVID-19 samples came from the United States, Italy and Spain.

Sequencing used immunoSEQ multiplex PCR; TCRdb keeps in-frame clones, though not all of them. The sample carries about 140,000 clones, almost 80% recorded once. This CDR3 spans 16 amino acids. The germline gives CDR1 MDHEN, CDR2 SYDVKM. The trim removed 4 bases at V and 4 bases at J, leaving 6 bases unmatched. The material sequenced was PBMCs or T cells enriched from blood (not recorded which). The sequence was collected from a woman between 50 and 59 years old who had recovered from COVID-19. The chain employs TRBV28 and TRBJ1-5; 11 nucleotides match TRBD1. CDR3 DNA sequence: TGTGCCAGCAGTTCGACCGGACAGGGGGCAAATCAGCCCCAGCATTTT. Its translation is CASSSTGQGANQPQHF.